The clone carrying this T cell receptor (beta chain) was detected a few times. Its matching antigen is unknown. Trimming removed 6 bases at V and 0 bases at J, with 8 bases between. Per germline, CDR1 SNHLY and CDR2 FYNNEI. CDR3 length equals 14 residues. This entry comes from a study of beta chain features in type 1 diabetes. Study results and limitations: Although PCR might favor shorter templates, it would do so equally in patients and controls. Reduced insertions and increased deletions marked VDJ junctions in type 1 diabetes patients. A moderate, significant TCRB CDR3 shortening appeared in type 1 diabetes across four CD4+ subsets.

Sequencing targeted expressed TCRB transcripts, as all isolated RNA had been reverse transcribed. This table comes from immunoSEQ multiplex PCR, and its TCRdb copy is limited to in-frame clones, with some not included. This table has fewer than 550,000 clones, roughly 10% appearing once. The clonotype originates from a woman younger than 30 in good health. The sample taken for sequencing was naive CD4+ T cells from blood. The chain links TRBV2 to TRBJ1-4; no reliable D call. The CDR3 DNA follows: TGTGCCAGCAGAGCTGATGCAACTAATGAAAAACTGTTTTTT. It encodes CASRADATNEKLFF. The whole variable domain, remainder taken from reference TRBV2 and TRBJ1-4, is EPEVTQTPSHQVTQMGQEVILRCVPISNHLYFYWYRQILGQKVEFLVSFYNNEISEKSEIFDDQFSVERPDGSNFTLKIRSTKLEDSAMYFCASRADATNEKLFFGSGTQLSVL.